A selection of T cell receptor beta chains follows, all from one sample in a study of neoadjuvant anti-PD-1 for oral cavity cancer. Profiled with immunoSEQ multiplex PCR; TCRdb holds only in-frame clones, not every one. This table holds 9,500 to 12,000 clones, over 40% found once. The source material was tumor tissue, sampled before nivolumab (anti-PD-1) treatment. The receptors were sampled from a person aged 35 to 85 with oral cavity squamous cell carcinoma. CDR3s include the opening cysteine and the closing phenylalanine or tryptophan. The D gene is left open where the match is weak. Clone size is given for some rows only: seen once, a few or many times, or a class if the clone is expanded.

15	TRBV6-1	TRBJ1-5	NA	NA	TGTGCCAGCAGAGCCCGGGACGCAAGGAATCAGCCCCAGCATTTT	CASRARDARNQPQHF
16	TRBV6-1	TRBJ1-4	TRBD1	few	TGTGCCAGCAGTGTATCCGACGCAGGGGGAAATGAAAAACTGTTTTTT	CASSVSDAGGNEKLFF
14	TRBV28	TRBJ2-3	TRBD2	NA	TGTGCCAGCAGCCCCGGGGGGGCGACAGATACGCAGTATTTT	CASSPGGATDTQYF
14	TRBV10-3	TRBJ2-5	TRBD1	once	TGTGCCATCAGTGAGGGACAGGGGCAAGAGACCCAGTACTTC	CAISEGQGQETQYF
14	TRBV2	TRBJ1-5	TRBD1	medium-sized	TGTGCCAGCAGTGAAGGACAGGGGCGGTCGCCCCAGCATTTT	CASSEGQGRSPQHF
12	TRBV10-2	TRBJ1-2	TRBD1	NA	TGCGCCAGCAGCCCCGACAGGGCCGGCTACACCTTC	CASSPDRAGYTF
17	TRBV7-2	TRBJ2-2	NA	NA	TGTGCCAGCAGCTTAGAAGGGGGGCCTCGACCAACCGGGGAGCTGTTTTTT	CASSLEGGPRPTGELFF
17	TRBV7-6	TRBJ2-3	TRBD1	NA	TGTGCCAGCAGCTTAAGGTTGACAGGGGGAAGGCCAGATACGCAGTATTTT	CASSLRLTGGRPDTQYF
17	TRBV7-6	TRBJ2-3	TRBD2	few	TGTGCCAGCAGCAATCCTTCTAGCGGGGGCATGACAGATACGCAGTATTTT	CASSNPSSGGMTDTQYF
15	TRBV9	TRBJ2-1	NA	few	TGTGCCAGCAGCGCAGACGGGACGTACGTCGATGAGCAGTTCTTC	CASSADGTYVDEQFF
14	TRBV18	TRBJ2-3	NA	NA	TGTGCCAGCTCACCCCCAACTAGCACAGATACGCAGTATTTT	CASSPPTSTDTQYF
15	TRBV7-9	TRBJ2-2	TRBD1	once	TGTGCCAGCAGGCCCGGGACAGGCAACACCGGGGAGCTGTTTTTT	CASRPGTGNTGELFF
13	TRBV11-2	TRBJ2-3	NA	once	TGTGCCAGCAGCCACGACCCCACAGATACGCAGTATTTT	CASSHDPTDTQYF
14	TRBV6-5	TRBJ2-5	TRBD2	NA	TGTGCCAGCAGTTACGGGACTAGCGGGGAGACCCAGTACTTC	CASSYGTSGETQYF
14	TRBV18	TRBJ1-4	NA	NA	TGTGCCAGCTCACCAACAGTTGGGAATGAAAAACTGTTTTTT	CASSPTVGNEKLFF
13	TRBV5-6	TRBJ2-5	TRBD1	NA	TGTGCCAGCAGTTTTGACAGGGGTGAGACCCAGTACTTC	CASSFDRGETQYF
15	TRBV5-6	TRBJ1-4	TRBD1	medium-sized	TGTGCCAGCAGCTTGGCGAGACAGGGGAAAGAAAAACTGTTTTTT	CASSLARQGKEKLFF
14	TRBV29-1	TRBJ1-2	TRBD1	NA	TGCAGCGTTTGGAGCCGGGACAGGGTGGGTGGCTACACCTTC	CSVWSRDRVGGYTF
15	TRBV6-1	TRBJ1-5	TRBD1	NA	TGTGCCAGCAGCCCTGGGACAGGGGGTTTTCAGCCCCAGCATTTT	CASSPGTGGFQPQHF
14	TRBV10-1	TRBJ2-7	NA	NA	TGCGCCAGCAGCTCCGGGACGGCGAGAGACGAGCAGTACTTC	CASSSGTARDEQYF
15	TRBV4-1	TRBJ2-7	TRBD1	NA	TGCGCCAGCAGCCAAGTTGATGCAGGGGGCTACGAGCAGTACTTC	CASSQVDAGGYEQYF
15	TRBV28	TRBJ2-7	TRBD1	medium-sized	TGTGCCAGCAGTCCCAGCGGACAGGGGGCGGGAGAGCAGTACTTC	CASSPSGQGAGEQYF
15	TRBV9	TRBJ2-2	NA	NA	TGTGCCAGCAGCACCCGACAGTTGAACACCGGGGAGCTGTTTTTT	CASSTRQLNTGELFF
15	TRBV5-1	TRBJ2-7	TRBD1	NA	TGCGCCAGCAGCTACACCGGGACAGCAGTTTACGAGCAGTACTTC	CASSYTGTAVYEQYF
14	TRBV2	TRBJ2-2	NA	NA	TGTGCCAGCAGTGAACAGATAAACACCGGGGAGCTGTTTTTT	CASSEQINTGELFF
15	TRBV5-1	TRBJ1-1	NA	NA	TGCGCCAGCAGCTTGGCGGGGACTCCGGACACTGAAGCTTTCTTT	CASSLAGTPDTEAFF
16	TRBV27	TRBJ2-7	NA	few	TGTGCCAGCAGTTTATCGGTGGGGGACCACTCCTACGAGCAGTACTTC	CASSLSVGDHSYEQYF
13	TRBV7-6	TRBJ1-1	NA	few	TGTGCCAGCAGCTTAGAGTTGAACACTGAAGCTTTCTTT	CASSLELNTEAFF